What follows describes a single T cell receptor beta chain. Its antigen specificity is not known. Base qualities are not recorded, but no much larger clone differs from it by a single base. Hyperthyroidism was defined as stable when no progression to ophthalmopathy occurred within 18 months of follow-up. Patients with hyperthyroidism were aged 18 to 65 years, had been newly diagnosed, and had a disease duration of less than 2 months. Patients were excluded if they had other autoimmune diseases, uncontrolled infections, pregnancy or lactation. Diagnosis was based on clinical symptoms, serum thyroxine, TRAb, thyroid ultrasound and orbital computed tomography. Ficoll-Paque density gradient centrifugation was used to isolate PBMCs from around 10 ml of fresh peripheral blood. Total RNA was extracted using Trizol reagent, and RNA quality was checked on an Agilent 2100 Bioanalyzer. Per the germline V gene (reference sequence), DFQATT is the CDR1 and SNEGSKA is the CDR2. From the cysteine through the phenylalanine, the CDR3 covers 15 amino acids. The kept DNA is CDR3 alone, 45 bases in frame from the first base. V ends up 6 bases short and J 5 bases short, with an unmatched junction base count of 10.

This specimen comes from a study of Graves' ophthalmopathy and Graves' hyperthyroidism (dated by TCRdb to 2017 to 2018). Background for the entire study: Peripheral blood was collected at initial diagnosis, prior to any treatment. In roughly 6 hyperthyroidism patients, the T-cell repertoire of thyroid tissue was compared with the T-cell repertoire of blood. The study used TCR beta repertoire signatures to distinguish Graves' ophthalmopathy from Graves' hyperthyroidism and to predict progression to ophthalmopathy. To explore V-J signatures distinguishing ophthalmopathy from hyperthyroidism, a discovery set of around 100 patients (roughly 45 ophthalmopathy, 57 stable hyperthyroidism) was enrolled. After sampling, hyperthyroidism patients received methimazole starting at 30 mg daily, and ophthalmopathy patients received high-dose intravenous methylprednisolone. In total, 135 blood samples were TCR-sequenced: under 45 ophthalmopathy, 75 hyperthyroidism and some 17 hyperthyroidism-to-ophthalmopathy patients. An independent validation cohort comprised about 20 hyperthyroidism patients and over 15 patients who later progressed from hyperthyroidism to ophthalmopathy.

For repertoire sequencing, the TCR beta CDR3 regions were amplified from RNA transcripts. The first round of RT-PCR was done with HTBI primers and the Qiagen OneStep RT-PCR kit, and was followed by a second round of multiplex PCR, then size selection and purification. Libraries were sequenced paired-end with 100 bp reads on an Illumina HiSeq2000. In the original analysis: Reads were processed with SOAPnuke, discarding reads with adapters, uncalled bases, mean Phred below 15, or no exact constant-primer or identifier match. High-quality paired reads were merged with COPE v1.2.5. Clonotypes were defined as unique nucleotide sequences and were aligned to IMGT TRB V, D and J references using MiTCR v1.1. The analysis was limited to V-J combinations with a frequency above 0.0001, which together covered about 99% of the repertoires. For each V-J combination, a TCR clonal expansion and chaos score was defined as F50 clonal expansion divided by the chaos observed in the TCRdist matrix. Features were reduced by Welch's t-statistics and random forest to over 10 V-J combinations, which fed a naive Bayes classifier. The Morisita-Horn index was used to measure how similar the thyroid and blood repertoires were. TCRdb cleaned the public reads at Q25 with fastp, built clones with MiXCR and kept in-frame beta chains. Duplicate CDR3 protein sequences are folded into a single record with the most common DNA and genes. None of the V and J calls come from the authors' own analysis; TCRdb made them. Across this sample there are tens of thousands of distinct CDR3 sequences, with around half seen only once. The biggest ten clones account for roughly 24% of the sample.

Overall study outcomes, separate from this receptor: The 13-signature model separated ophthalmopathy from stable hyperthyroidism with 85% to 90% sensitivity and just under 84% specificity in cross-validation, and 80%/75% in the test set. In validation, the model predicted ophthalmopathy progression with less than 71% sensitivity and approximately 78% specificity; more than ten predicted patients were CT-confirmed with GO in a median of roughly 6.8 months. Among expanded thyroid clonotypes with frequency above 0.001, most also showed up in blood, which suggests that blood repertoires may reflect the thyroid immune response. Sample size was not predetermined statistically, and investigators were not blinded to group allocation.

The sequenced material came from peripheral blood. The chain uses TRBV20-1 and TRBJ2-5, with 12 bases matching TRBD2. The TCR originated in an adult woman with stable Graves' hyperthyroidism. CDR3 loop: CSARMTSGSWETQYF. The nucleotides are TGCAGTGCCAGGATGACTAGCGGGAGTTGGGAGACCCAGTACTTC.